This T cell receptor (beta chain) emerged from a study of cytotoxic CD8 clonotypes in ibrutinib-treated CLL. Study-wide results and caveats: Increased clonality at ibrutinib response gave way to a return toward baseline at progression. Patients showed higher baseline clonality than age-matched healthy donors, and it tracked circulating CD8+ T-cell counts.

Library input was roughly 1.8 micrograms of DNA from cryopreserved PBMCs. Profiled with immunoSEQ multiplex PCR; TCRdb holds only in-frame clones, not every one. This table has some 150,000 clones, about 72% appearing once. CDR1 is SGHVS and CDR2 is FQNEAQ in the germline V gene. CDR3 length: 18 residues. V was cut by 4 bases and J by 3 bases, with 22 bases left in between. Notes on this clone: What it binds is not known.

Sequences were derived from PBMCs, sampled after 12 months of ibrutinib treatment. The rearrangement links TRBV7-8 to TRBJ2-1; tentative D call: TRBD2 (5 bases). The receptor was derived from a human donor with chronic lymphocytic leukemia. CDR3 in amino acids: CASSSRPPERAVYNEQFF. In DNA form, the CDR3 reads TGTGCCAGCAGCTCCCGCCCGCCCGAGCGAGCGGTCTACAATGAGCAGTTCTTC.